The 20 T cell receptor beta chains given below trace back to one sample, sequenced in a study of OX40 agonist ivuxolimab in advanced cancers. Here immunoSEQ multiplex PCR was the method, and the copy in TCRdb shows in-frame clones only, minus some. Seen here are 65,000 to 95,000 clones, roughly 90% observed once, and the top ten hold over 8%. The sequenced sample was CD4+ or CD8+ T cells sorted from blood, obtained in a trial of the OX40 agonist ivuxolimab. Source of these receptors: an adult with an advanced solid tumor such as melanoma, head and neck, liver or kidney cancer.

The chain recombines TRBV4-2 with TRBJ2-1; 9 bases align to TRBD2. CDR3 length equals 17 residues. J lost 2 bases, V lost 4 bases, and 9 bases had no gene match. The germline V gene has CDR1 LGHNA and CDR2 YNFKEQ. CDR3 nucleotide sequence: TGTGCCAGCAGCCGCGGGCTGGCGGGGGGGGCCTACAATGAGCAGTTCTTC. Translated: CASSRGLAGGAYNEQFF.

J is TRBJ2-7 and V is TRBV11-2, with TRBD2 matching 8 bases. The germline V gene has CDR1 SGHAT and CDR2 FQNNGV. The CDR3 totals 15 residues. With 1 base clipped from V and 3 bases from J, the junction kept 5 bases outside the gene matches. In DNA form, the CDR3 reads TGTGCCAGCAGCTTAGTACTAGCGGAGAGCTACGAGCAGTACTTC. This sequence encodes CASSLVLAESYEQYF.

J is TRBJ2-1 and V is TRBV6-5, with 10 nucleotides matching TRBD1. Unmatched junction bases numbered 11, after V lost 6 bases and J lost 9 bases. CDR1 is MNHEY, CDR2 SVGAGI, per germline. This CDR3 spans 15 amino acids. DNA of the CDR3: TGTGCCAGCAGGCCCGGGACAGGGGCGCTCGGTGAGCAGTTCTTC. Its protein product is CASRPGTGALGEQFF.

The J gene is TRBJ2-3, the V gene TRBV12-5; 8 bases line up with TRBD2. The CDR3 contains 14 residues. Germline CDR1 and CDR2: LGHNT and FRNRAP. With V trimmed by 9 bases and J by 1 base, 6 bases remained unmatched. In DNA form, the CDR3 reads TGTGCTAGCACTAATAGCGGGGGCACAGATACGCAGTATTTT. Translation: CASTNSGGTDTQYF.

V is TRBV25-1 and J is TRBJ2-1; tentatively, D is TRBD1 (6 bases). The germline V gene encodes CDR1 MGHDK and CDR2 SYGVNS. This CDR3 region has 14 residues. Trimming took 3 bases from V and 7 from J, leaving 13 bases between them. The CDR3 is CASSDAHRVNEQFF. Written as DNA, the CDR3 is TGTGCCAGCAGTGATGCCCACAGGGTTAATGAGCAGTTCTTC.

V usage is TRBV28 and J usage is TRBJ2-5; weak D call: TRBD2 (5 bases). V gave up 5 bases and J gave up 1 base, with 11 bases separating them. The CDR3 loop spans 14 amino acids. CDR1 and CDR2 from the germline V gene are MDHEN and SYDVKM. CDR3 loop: CASSPSLVQETQYF. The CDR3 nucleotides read TGTGCCAGCAGTCCCTCACTAGTCCAAGAGACCCAGTACTTC.

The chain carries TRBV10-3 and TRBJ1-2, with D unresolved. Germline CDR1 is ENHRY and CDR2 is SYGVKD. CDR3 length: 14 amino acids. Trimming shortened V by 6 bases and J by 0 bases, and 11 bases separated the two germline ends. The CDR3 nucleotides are TGTGCCATCAGGACCGACGGGACTAACTATGGCTACACCTTC. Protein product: CAIRTDGTNYGYTF.

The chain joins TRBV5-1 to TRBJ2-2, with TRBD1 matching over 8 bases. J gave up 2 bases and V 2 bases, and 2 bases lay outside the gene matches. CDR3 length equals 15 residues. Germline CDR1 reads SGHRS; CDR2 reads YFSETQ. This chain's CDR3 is CASSFGQGNTGELFF. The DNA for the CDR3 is TGCGCCAGCAGCTTCGGACAGGGTAACACCGGGGAGCTGTTTTTT.

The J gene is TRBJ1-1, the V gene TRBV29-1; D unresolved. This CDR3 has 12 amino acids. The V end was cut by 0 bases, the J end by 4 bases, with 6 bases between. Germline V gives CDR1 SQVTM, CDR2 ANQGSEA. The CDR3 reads CSVEDLSTEAFF. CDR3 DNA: TGCAGCGTTGAAGATCTGAGCACTGAAGCTTTCTTT.

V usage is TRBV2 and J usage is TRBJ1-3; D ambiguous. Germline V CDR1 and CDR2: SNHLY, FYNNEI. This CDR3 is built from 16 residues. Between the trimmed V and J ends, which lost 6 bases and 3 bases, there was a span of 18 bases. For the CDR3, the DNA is TGTGCCAGCAGCCCGGTCATCTCTCCCAGTGGAAACACCATATATTTT. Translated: CASSPVISPSGNTIYF.

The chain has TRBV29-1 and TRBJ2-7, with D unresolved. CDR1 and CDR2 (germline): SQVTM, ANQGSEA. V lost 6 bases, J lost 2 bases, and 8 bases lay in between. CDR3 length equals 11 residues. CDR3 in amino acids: CSVSSTYEQYF. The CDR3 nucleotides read TGCAGCGTCTCTTCCACCTACGAGCAGTACTTC.

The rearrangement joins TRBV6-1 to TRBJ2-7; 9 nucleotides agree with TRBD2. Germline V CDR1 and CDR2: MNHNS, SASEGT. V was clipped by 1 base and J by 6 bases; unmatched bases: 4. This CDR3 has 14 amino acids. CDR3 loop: CASSEGGRALEQYF. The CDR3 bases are TGTGCCAGCAGTGAAGGCGGGAGGGCGCTCGAGCAGTACTTC.

DNA of the CDR3: TGTGCCAGCAGTGGCCAGGGGGCGAATTCCTGGGAGACCCAGTACTTC. Its translation: CASSGQGANSWETQYF. The rearrangement uses TRBV7-9 and TRBJ2-5, with 8 nucleotides matching TRBD1. V was pared by 6 bases and J by 5 bases, with 14 bases of the junction left unmatched. This CDR3 contains 16 residues. Germline CDR1 and CDR2: SEHNR and FQNEAQ (reference sequence).

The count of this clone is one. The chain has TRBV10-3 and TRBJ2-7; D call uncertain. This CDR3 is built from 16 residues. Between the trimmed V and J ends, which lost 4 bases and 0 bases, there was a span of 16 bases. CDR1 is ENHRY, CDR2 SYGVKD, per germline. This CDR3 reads CAISGVRVARSYEQYF. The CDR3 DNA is TGTGCCATCAGTGGGGTTAGGGTTGCCCGCTCCTACGAGCAGTACTTC.

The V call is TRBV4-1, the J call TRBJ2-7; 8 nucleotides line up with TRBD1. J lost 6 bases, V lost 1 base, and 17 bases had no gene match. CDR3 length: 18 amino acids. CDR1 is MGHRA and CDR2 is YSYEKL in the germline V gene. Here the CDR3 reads CASSQAMYGTGPPIEQYF. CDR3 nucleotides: TGCGCCAGCAGCCAAGCAATGTACGGGACAGGCCCTCCGATCGAGCAGTACTTC.

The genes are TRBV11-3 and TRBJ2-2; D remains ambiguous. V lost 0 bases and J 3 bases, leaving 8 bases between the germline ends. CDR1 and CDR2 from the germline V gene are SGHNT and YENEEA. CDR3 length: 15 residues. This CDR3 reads CASSLDGEYTGELFF. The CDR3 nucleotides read TGTGCCAGCAGCTTAGATGGAGAGTACACCGGGGAGCTGTTTTTT.

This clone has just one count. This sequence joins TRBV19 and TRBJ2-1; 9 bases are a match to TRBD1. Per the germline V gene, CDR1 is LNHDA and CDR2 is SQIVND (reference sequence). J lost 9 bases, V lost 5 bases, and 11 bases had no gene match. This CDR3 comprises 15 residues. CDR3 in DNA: TGTGCCAGTAGTGTCTGGGACAGGGCTCTTAGTGAGCAGTTCTTC. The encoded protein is CASSVWDRALSEQFF.

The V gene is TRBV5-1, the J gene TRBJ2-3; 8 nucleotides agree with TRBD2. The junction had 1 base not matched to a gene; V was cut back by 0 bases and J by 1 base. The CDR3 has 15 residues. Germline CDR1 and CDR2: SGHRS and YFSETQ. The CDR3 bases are TGCGCCAGCAGCTTGGGTAGCGGGGGCACAGATACGCAGTATTTT. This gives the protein CASSLGSGGTDTQYF. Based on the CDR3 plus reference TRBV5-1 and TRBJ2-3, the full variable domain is KAGVTQTPRYLIKTRGQQVTLSCSPISGHRSVSWYQQTPGQGLQFLFEYFSETQRNKGNFPGRFSGRQFSNSRSEMNVSTLELGDSALYLCASSLGSGGTDTQYFGPGTRLTVL.

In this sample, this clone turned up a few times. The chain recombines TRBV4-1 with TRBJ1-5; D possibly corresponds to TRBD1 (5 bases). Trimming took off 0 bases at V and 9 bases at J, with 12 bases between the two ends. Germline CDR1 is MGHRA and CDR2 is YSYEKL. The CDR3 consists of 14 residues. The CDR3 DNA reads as TGCGCCAGCAGCCAAGAACAGGATTGGTTGCCCCAGCATTTT. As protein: CASSQEQDWLPQHF.

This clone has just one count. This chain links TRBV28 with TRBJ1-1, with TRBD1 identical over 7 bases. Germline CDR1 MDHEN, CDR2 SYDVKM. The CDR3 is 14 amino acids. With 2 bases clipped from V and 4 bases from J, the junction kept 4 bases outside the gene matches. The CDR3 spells CASSLTGDGTEAFF. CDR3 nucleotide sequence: TGTGCCAGCAGTTTAACAGGGGATGGCACTGAAGCTTTCTTT.